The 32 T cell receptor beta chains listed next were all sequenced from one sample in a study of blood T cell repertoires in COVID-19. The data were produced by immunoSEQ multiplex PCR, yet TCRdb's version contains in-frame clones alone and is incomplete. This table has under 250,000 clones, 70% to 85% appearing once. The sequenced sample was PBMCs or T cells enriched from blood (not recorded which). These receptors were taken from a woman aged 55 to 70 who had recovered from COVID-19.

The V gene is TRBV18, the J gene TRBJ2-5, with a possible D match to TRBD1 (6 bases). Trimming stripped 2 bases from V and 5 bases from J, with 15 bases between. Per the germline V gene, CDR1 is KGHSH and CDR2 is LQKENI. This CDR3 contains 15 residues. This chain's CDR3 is CASSPLGAGHETQYF. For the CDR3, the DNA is TGTGCCAGCTCACCATTGGGGGCCGGGCACGAGACCCAGTACTTC. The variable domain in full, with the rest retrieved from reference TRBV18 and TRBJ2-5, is NAGVMQNPRHLVRRRGQEARLRCSPMKGHSHVYWYRQLPEEGLKFMVYLQKENIIDESGMPKERFSAEFPKEGPSILRIQQVVRGDSAAYFCASSPLGAGHETQYFGPGTRLLVL.

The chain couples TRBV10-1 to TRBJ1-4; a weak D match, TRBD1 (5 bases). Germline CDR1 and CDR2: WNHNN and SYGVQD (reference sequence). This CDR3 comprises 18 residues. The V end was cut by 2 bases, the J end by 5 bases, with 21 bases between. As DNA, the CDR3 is TGCGCCAGCAGTGAGAGACTTAAAAGTCAGGAGGGGAATGAAAAACTGTTTTTT. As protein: CASSERLKSQEGNEKLFF.

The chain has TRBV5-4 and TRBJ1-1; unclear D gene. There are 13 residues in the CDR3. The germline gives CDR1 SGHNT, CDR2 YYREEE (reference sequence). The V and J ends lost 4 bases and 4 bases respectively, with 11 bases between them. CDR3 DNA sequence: TGTGCCAGCAGCACCTCGGGGTCCACTGAAGCTTTCTTT. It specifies CASSTSGSTEAFF.

The CDR3 coding sequence is TGTGCCAGCAGCCCCGGGACAGGGGGCGCAAGCAATCAGCCCCAGCATTTT. The encoded protein is CASSPGTGGASNQPQHF. The V gene is TRBV4-2, the J gene TRBJ1-5; 12 positions agree with TRBD1. The CDR3 is 17 residues long. The V segment lost 4 bases and the J segment 1 base; nucleotides outside the gene matches: 5. Germline CDR1 LGHNA, CDR2 YNFKEQ.

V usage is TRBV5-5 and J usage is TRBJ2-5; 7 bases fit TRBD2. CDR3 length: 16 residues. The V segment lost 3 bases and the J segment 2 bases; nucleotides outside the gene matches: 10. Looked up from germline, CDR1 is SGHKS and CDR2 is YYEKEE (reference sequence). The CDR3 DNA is TGTGCCAGCAGCTCCCGGGGGGAGCGCCATCAAGAGACCCAGTACTTC. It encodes CASSSRGERHQETQYF.

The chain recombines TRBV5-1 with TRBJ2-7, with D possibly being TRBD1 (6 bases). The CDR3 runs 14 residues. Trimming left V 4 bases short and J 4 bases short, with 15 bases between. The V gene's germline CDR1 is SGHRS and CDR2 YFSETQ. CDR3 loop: CASSPFTGSYEQYF. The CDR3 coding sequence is TGCGCCAGCAGCCCCTTTACAGGGAGTTACGAGCAGTACTTC.

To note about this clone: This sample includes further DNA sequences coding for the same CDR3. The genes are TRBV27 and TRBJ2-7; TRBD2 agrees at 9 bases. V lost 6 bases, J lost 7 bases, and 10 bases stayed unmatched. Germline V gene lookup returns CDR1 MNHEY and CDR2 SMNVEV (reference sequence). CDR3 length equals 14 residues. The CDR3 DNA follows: TGTGCCAGCAGGATAAGCGGGGGGCCGGGGGAGCAGTACTTC. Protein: CASRISGGPGEQYF.

The CDR3 DNA reads TGTGCCAGTAGTATAGATGGCGGGAGCAACTACAATGAGCAGTTCTTC. Protein product: CASSIDGGSNYNEQFF. The V call is TRBV19, the J call TRBJ2-1; the match to TRBD2 covers 7 bases. This CDR3 has 16 amino acids. CDR1 LNHDA and CDR2 SQIVND come from the germline V gene (reference sequence). V dropped 0 bases and J dropped 3; count of bases not matched to a gene: 5.

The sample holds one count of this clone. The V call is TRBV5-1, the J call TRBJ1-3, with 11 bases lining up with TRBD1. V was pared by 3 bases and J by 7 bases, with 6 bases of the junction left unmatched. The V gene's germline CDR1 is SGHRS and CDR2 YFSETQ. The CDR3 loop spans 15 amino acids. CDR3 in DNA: TGCGCCAGCAGCTGGTTGGGACAGGGGGGCAACACCATATATTTT. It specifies CASSWLGQGGNTIYF.

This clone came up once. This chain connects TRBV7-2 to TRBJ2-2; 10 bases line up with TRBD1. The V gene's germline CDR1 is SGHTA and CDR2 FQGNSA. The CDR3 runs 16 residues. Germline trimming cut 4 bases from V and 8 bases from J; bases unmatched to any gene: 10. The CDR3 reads CASSSGQGTWAGELFF. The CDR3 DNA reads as TGTGCCAGCAGCTCGGGACAGGGGACTTGGGCGGGGGAGCTGTTTTTT.

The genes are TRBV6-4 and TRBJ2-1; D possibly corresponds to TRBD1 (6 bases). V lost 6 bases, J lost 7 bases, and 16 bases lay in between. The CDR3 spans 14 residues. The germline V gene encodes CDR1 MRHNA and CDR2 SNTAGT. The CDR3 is CASRFRGGLNEQFF. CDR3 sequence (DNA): TGTGCCAGCAGGTTCAGGGGCGGCTTGAATGAGCAGTTCTTC.

CDR3 amino acids: CASSVSTGYGYTF. In nucleotides, the CDR3 is TGTGCCAGCAGTGTGTCGACTGGCTATGGCTACACCTTC. The gene calls are TRBV12-3 or TRBV12-4 and TRBJ1-2; no clear D gene. The V end was cut by 5 bases, the J end by 4 bases, with 11 bases between. The length of the CDR3 is 13 residues.

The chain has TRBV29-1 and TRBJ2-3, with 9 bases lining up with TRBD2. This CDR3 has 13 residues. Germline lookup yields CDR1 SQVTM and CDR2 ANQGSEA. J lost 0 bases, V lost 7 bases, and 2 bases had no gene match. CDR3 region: CSGLAVSTDTQYF. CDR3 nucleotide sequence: TGCAGCGGACTAGCGGTGAGCACAGATACGCAGTATTTT.

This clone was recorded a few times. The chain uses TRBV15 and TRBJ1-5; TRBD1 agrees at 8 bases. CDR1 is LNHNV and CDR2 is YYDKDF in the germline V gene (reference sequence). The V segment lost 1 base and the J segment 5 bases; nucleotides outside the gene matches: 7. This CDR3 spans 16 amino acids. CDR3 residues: CATSRGVDRGHQPQHF. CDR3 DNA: TGTGCCACCAGCAGAGGAGTTGACAGGGGCCATCAGCCCCAGCATTTT.

The CDR3, as DNA: TGCGCCAGCAGCCAAGATCTGGTAGGGGGCTATGGCTACACCTTC. It yields the protein CASSQDLVGGYGYTF. The V gene is TRBV4-3, the J gene TRBJ1-2, with TRBD1 as a possible D gene (6 bases). Germline CDR1 LGHNA, CDR2 YSLEER. The CDR3 runs 15 residues. V lost 0 bases, J lost 4 bases, and 12 bases lay in between.

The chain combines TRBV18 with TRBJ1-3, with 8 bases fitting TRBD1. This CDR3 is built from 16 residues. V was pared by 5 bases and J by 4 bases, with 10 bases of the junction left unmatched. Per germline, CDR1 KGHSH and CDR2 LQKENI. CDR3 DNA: TGTGCCAGCTCAGACTCGCAGGGGGCGGCCGGAAACACCATATATTTT. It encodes CASSDSQGAAGNTIYF. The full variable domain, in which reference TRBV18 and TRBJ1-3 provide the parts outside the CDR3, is NAGVMQNPRHLVRRRGQEARLRCSPMKGHSHVYWYRQLPEEGLKFMVYLQKENIIDESGMPKERFSAEFPKEGPSILRIQQVVRGDSAAYFCASSDSQGAAGNTIYFGEGSWLTVV.

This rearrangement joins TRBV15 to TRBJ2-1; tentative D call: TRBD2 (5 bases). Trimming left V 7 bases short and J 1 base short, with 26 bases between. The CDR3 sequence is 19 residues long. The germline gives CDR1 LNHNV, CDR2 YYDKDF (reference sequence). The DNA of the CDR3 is TGTGCCACCAACAAAAACGGGGTCAGATTTCGTTCTTCCTACAATGAGCAGTTCTTC. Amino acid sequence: CATNKNGVRFRSSYNEQFF.

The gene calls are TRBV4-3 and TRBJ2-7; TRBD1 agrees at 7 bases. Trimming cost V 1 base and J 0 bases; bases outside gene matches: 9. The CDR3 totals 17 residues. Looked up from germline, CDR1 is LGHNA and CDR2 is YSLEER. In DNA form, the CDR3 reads TGCGCCAGCAGCCAAGCCCCTAGGGGGCTCCACTCCTACGAGCAGTACTTC. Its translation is CASSQAPRGLHSYEQYF.

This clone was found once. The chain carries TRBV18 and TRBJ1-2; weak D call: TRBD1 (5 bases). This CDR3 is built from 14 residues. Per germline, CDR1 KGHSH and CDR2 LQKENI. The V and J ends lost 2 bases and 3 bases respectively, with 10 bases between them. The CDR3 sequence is CASSPSQGDYGYTF. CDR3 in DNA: TGTGCCAGCTCACCATCGCAGGGTGACTATGGCTACACCTTC.

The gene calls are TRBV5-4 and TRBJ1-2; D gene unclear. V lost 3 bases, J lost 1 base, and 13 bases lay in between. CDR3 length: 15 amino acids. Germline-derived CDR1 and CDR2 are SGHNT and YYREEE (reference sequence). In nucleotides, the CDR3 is TGTGCCAGCAGCTCCCCAAAGACACTTAACTATGGCTACACCTTC. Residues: CASSSPKTLNYGYTF.

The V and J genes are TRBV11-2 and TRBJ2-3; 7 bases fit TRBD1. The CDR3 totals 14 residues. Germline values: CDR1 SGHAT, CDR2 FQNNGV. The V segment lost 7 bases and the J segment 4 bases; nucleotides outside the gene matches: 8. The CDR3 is CASKQGGASDTQYF. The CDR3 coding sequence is TGTGCCAGCAAACAAGGGGGCGCGTCAGATACGCAGTATTTT.

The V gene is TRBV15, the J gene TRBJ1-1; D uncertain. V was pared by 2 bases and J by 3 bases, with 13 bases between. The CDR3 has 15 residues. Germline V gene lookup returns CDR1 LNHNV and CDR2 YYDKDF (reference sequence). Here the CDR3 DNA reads TGTGCCACCAGCAGAAACCCTCCCGAGGACACTGAAGCTTTCTTT. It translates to CATSRNPPEDTEAFF.

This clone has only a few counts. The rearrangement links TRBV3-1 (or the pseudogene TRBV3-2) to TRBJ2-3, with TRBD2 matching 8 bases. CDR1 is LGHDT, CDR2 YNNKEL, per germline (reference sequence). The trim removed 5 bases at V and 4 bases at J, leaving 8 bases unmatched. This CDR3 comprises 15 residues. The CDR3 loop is CASSKGAGGPDTQYF. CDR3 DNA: TGTGCCAGCAGCAAAGGGGCGGGGGGCCCAGATACGCAGTATTTT.

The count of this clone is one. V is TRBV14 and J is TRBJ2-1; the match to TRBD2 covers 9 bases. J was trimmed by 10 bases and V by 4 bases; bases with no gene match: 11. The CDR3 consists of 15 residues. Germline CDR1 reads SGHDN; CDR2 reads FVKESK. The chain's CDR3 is CASSLSGGQGREQFF. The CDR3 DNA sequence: TGTGCCAGCAGCCTTAGCGGGGGCCAGGGAAGGGAGCAGTTCTTC. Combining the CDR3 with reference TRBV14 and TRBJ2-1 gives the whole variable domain EAGVTQFPSHSVIEKGQTVTLRCDPISGHDNLYWYRRVMGKEIKFLLHFVKESKQDESGMPNNRFLAERTGGTYSTLKVQPAELEDSGVYFCASSLSGGQGREQFFGPGTRLTVL.

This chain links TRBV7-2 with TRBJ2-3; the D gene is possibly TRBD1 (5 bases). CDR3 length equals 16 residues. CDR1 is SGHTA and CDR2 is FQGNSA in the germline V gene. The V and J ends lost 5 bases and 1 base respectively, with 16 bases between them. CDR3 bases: TGTGCCAGCAGCCCTCGGACAAGGGTTGGCACAGATACGCAGTATTTT. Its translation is CASSPRTRVGTDTQYF.

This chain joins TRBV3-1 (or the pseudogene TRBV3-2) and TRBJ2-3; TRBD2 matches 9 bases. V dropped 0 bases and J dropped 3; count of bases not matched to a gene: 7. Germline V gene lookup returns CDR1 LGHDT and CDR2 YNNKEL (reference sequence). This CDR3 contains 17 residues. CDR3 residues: CASSQDGSGRTTDTQYF. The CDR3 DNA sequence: TGTGCCAGCAGCCAAGATGGGAGCGGGAGGACGACAGATACGCAGTATTTT.

The CDR3, as DNA: TGCGCCAGCAGCCAAGAGGGGCAGGGGGCATCGGAGACCCAGTACTTC. It codes for CASSQEGQGASETQYF. The rearrangement links TRBV4-1 to TRBJ2-5; 8 positions match TRBD1. J was trimmed by 5 bases and V by 0 bases; bases with no gene match: 8. The CDR3 runs to 16 residues. The germline V gene encodes CDR1 MGHRA and CDR2 YSYEKL.

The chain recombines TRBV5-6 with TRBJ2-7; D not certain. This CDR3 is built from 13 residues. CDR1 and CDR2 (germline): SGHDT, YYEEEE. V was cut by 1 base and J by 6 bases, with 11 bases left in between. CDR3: CASSLLQAIEQYF. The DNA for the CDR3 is TGTGCCAGCAGCTTGTTGCAGGCAATCGAGCAGTACTTC.

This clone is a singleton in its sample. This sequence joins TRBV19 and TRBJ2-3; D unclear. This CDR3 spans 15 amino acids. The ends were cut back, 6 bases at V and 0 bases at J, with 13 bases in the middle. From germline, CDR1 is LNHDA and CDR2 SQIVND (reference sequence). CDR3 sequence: CASRMAGSSTDTQYF. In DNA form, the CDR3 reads TGTGCCAGTAGGATGGCAGGATCCAGCACAGATACGCAGTATTTT.

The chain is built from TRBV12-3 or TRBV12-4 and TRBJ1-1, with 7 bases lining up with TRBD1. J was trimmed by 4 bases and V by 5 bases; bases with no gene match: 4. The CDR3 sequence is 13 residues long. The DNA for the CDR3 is TGTGCCAGCAGTCTACAGGGGTTCACTGAAGCTTTCTTT. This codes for CASSLQGFTEAFF.

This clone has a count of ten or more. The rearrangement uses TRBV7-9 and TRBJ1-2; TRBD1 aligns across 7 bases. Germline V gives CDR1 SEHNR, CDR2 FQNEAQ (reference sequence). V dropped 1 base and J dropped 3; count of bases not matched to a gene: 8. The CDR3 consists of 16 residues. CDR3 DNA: TGTGCCAGCAGCTTAGAAGGGGGCGAATATTACTATGGCTACACCTTC. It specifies CASSLEGGEYYYGYTF.

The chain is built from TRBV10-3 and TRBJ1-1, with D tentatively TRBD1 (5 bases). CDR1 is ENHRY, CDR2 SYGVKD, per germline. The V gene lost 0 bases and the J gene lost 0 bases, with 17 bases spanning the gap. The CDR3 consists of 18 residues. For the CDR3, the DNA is TGTGCCATCAGTGAGTCGGGAGGGACTGCTGCTATGAACACTGAAGCTTTCTTT. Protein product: CAISESGGTAAMNTEAFF.